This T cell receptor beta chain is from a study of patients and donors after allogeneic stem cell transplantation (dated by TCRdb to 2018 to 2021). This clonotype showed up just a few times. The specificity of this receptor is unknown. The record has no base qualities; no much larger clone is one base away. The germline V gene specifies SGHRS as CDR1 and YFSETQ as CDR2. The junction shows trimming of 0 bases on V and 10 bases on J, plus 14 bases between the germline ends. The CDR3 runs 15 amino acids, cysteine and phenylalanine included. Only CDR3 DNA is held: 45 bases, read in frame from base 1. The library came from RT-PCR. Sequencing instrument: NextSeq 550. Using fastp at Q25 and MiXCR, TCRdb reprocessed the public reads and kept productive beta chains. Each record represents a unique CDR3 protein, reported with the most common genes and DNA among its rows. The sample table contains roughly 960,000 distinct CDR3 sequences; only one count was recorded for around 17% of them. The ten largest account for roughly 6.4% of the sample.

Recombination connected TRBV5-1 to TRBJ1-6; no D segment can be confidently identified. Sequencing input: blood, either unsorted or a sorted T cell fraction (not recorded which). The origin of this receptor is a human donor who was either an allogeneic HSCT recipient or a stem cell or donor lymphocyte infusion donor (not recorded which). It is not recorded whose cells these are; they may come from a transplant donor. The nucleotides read TGCGCCAGCAGCTTGGGAGGGAAGGAAGGGTCACCCCTCCACTTT. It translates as CASSLGGKEGSPLHF.